This T cell receptor (beta chain) appears in the sequencing data of a study of T-cell memory formation after mild COVID-19. About the study: The two donors had largely donor-specific TCR clusters. Whole-study results and caveats: The study found balanced CD4/CD8 in clones contracting day 15 to 85 and a CD4+ lean in later expanders.

As to this clonotype: The antigen remains unidentified.

TCRdb used MiXCR to reprocess the 5' RACE reads, holding one entry per CDR3 protein. Of about 350,000 distinct CDR3 sequences detected, about 13% appear once; the ten largest clones hold about 24%. Sequencing was done on a sample of PBMCs or a T cell subset sorted from them (not recorded which). The source of this sequence is a man aged 18-30 years who had mild COVID-19 (a few samples of this study predate the infection). Cell type and time point are not known.

The CDR3 protein is CATSPPSGGVGELFF. In DNA form, the CDR3 reads TGTGCCACCAGCCCTCCTAGCGGGGGTGTCGGGGAGCTGTTTTTT. The chain recombines TRBV15 with TRBJ2-2; TRBD2 matches 10 bases. V was clipped by 5 bases and J by 7 bases; unmatched bases: 7. This CDR3 contains 15 residues. Looked up from germline, CDR1 is LNHNV and CDR2 is YYDKDF (reference sequence).